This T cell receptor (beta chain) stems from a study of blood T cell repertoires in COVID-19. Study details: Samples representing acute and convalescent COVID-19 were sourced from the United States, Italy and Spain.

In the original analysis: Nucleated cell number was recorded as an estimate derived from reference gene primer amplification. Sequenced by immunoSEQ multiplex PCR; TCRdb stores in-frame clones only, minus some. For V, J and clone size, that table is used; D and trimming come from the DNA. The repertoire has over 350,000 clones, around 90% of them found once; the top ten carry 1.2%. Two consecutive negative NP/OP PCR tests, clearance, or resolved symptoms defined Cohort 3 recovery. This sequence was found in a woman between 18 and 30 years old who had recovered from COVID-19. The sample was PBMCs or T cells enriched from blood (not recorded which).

The CDR3 DNA sequence: TGTGCCAGCAGCCGGACAGCTGTTGAAGCTTTCTTT. It yields the protein CASSRTAVEAFF. The chain combines TRBV21-1 with TRBJ1-1; the DNA was not used to check the table's D call, TRBD1. TRBV21-1 is a listed pseudogene. The CDR3 sequence is 12 residues long.